This TCR beta chain was identified during a study of blood T cell repertoires in COVID-19. V lost 6 bases and J lost 10; bases outside the gene matches: 10. Per germline, CDR1 SGHNT and CDR2 YENEEA. The CDR3 totals 13 residues. Measured with immunoSEQ multiplex PCR; TCRdb has only the in-frame clones, and not every one. The data show tens of thousands of clones, about 80% seen once. The specimen sequenced was peripheral blood. This clonotype originated in a human donor in a cohort sampled during active COVID-19. The chain couples TRBV11-3 to TRBJ1-1; 8 bases align to TRBD1. The CDR3 coding sequence is TGTGCCAGCAGAAGACAGGGGCCGGGGGGAGCTTTCTTT. Its protein product is CASRRQGPGGAFF. The whole variable domain, remainder taken from reference TRBV11-3 and TRBJ1-1, is EAGVVQSPRYKIIEKKQPVAFWCNPISGHNTLYWYLQNLGQGPELLIRYENEEAVDDSQLPKDRFSAERLKGVDSTLKIQPAELGDSAVYLCASRRQGPGGAFFGQGTRLTVV.